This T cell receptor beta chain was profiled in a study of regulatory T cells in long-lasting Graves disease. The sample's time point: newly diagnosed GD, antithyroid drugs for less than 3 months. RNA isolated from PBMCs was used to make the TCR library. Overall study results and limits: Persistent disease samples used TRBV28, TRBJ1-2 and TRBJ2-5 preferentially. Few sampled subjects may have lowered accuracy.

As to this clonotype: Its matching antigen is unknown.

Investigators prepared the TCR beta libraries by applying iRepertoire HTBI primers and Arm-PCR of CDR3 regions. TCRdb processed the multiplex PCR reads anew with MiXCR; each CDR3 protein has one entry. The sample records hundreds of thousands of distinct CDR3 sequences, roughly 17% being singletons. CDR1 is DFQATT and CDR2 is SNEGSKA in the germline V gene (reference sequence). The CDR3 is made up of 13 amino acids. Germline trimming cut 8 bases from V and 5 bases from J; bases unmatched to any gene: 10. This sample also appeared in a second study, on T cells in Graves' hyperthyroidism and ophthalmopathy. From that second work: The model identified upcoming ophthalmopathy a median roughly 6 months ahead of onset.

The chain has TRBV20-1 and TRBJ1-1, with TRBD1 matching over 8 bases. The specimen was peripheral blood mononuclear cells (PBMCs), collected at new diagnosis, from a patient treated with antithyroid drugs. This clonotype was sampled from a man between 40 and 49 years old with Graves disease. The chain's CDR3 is CSWAGGARTEAFF. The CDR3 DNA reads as TGCAGTTGGGCAGGGGGCGCGAGGACTGAAGCTTTCTTT.